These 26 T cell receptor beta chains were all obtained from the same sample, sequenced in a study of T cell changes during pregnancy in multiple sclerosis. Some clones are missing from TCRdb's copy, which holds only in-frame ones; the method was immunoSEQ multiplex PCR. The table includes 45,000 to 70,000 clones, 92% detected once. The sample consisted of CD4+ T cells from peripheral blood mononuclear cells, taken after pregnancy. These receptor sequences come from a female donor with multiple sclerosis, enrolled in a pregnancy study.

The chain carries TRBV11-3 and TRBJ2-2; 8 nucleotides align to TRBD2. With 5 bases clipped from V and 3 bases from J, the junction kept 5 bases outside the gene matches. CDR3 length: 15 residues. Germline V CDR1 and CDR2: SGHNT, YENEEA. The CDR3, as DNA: TGTGCCAGCAGCGGCGCGGGGGGCCACACCGGGGAGCTGTTTTTT. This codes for CASSGAGGHTGELFF.

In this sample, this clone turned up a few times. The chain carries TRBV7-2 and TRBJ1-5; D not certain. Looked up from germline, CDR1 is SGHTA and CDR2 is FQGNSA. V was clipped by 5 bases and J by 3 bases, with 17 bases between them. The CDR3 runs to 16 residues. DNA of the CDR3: TGTGCCAGCAGCCCCCACGGTGGGCAGAACAATCAGCCCCAGCATTTT. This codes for CASSPHGGQNNQPQHF.

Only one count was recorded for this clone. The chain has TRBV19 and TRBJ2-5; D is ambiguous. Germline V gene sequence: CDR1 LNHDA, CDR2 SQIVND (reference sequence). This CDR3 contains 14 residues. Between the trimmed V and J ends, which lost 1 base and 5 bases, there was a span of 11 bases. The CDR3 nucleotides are TGTGCCAGTAGTATAGGGCTAGACCGGGAGACCCAGTACTTC. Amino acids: CASSIGLDRETQYF.

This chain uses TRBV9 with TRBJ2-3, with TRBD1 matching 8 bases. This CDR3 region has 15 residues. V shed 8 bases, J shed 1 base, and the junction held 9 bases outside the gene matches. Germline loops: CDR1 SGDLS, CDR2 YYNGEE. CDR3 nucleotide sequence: TGTGCCAGTTCCACAGGGGGGCGGGGCACAGATACGCAGTATTTT. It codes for CASSTGGRGTDTQYF.

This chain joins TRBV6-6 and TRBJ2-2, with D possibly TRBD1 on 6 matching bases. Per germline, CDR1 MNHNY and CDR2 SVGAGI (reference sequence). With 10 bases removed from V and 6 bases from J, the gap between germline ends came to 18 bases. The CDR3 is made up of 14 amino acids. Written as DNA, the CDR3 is TGTGCCACATTTCCCCAGGGGCCCCCCGGGGAGCTGTTTTTT. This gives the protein CATFPQGPPGELFF.

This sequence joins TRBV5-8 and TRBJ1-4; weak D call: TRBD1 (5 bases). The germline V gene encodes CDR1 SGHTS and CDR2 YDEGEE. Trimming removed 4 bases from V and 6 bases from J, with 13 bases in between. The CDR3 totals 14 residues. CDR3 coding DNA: TGTGCCAGCAGCCCGGGGGGTAGGGATGAAAAACTGTTTTTT. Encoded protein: CASSPGGRDEKLFF.

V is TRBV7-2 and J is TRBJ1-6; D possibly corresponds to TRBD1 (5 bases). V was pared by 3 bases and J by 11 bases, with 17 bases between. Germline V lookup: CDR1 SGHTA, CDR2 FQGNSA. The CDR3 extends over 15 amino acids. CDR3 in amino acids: CASSFKLQGGPPLHF. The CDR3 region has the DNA TGTGCCAGCAGCTTTAAGCTTCAGGGCGGTCCACCCCTCCACTTT.

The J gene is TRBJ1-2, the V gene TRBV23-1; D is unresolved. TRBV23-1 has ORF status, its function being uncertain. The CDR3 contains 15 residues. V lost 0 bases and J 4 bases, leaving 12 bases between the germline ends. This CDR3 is CASSQSFPRIYGYTF. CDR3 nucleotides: TGCGCCAGCAGTCAATCCTTTCCCAGAATCTATGGCTACACCTTC.

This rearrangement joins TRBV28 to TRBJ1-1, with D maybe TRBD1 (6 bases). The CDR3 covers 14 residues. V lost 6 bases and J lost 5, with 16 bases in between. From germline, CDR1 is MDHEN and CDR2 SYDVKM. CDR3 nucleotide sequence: TGTGCCAGCAGGACCCTACAGGGTAGGACTGAAGCTTTCTTT. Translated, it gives CASRTLQGRTEAFF.

CDR3 residues: CASSPGSTYEQYF. The CDR3 DNA is TGTGCCAGCTCACCGGGCAGCACCTACGAGCAGTACTTC. The V gene is TRBV18, the J gene TRBJ2-7; D is unresolved. The CDR3 extends over 13 amino acids. In germline, CDR1 is KGHSH, CDR2 LQKENI. The V end lost 3 bases, the J end lost 2 bases, and 8 bases lay between the germline ends.

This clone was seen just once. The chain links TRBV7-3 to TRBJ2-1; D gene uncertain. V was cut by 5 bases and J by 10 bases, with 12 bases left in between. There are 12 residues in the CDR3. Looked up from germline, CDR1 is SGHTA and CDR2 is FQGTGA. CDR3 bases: TGTGCCAGCAGCCCCCCTGGGCCCGAGCAGTTCTTC. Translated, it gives CASSPPGPEQFF.

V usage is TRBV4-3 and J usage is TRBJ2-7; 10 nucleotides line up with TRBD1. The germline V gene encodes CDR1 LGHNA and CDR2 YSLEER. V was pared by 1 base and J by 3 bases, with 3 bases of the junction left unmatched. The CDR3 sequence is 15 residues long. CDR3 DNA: TGCGCCAGCAGCCAAGCGGGACAGGGGCTCTACGAGCAGTACTTC. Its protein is CASSQAGQGLYEQYF.

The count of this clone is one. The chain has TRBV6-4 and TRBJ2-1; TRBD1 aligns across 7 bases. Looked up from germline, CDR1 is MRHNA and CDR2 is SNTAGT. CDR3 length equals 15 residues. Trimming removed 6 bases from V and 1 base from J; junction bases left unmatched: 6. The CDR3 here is CASSKRQGSYNEQFF. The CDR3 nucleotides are TGTGCCAGCAGCAAACGACAGGGATCCTACAATGAGCAGTTCTTC.

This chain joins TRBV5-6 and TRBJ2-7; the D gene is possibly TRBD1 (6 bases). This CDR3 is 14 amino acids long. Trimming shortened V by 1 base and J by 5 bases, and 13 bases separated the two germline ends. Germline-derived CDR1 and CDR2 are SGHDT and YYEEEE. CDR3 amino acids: CASSLRAGTHEQYF. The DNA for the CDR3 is TGTGCCAGCAGCTTGAGGGCAGGGACACACGAGCAGTACTTC.

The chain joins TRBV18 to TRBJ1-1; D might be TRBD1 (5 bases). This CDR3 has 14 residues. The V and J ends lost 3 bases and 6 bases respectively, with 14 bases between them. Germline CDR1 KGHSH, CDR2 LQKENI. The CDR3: CASSPQTGSPEAFF. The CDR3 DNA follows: TGTGCCAGCTCACCGCAAACAGGTTCCCCTGAAGCTTTCTTT.

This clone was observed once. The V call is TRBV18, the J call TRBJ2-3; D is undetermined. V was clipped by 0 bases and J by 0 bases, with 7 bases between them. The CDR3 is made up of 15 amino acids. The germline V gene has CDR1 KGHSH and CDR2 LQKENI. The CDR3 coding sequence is TGTGCCAGCTCACCACCGGCCCCAAGCACAGATACGCAGTATTTT. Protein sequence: CASSPPAPSTDTQYF.

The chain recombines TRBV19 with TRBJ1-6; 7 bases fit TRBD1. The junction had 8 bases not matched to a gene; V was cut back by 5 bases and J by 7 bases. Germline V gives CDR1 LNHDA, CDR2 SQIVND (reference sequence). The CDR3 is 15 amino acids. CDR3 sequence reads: CASSPRTGRNSPLHF. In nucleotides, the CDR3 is TGTGCCAGTAGTCCCCGGACAGGAAGGAATTCACCCCTCCACTTT.

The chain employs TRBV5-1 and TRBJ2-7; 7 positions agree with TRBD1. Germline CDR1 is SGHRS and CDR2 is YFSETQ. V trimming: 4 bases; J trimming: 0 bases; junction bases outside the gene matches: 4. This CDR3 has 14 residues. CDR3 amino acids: CASSKTGTSYEQYF. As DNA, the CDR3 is TGCGCCAGCAGCAAGACAGGGACCTCCTACGAGCAGTACTTC.

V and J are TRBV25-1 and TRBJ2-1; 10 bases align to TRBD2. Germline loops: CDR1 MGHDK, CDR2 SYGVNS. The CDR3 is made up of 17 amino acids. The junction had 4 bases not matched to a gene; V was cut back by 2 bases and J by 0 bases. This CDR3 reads CASSEASGGRSYNEQFF. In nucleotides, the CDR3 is TGTGCCAGCAGTGAAGCTAGCGGGGGCCGCTCCTACAATGAGCAGTTCTTC.

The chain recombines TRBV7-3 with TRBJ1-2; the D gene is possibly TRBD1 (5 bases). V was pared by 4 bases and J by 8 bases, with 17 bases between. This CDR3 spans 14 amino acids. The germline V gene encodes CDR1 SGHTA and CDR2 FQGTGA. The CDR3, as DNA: TGTGCCAGCAGCTCGGACATTAATTTTTCGGGCTACACCTTC. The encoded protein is CASSSDINFSGYTF.

The CDR3 region has the DNA TGTGCCAGCTCACCATTTAGCGGGGATCAAGAGACCCAGTACTTC. Its protein is CASSPFSGDQETQYF. The chain recombines TRBV18 with TRBJ2-5; TRBD2 agrees at 8 bases. Germline-derived CDR1 and CDR2 are KGHSH and LQKENI. The V gene end was trimmed by 2 bases and the J gene end by 2 bases; junction bases not matched to a gene: 4. CDR3 length equals 15 residues.

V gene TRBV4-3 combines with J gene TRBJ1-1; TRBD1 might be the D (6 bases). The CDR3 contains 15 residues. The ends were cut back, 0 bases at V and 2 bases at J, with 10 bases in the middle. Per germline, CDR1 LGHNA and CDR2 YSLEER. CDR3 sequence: CASSQDWGLNTEAFF. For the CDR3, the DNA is TGCGCCAGCAGCCAAGATTGGGGGCTAAACACTGAAGCTTTCTTT.

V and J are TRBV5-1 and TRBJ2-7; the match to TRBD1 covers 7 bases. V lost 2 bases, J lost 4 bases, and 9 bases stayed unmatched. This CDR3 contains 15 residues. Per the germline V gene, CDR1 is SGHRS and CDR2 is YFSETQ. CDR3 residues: CASSLGQVGVYEQYF. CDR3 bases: TGCGCCAGCAGCTTAGGACAGGTTGGGGTTTACGAGCAGTACTTC. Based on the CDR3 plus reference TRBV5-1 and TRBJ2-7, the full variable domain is KAGVTQTPRYLIKTRGQQVTLSCSPISGHRSVSWYQQTPGQGLQFLFEYFSETQRNKGNFPGRFSGRQFSNSRSEMNVSTLELGDSALYLCASSLGQVGVYEQYFGPGTRLTVT.

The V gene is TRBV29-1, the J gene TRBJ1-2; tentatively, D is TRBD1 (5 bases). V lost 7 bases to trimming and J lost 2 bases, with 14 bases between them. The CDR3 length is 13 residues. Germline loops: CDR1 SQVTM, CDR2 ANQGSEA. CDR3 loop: CSAGEGRNYGYTF. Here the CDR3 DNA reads TGCAGCGCTGGGGAGGGGCGGAACTATGGCTACACCTTC.

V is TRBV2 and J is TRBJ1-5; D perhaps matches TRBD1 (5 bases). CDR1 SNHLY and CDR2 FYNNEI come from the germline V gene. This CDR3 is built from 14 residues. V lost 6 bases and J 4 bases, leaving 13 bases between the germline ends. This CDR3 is CASRRQGWNQPQHF. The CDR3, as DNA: TGTGCCAGCAGACGGCAGGGATGGAATCAGCCCCAGCATTTT.

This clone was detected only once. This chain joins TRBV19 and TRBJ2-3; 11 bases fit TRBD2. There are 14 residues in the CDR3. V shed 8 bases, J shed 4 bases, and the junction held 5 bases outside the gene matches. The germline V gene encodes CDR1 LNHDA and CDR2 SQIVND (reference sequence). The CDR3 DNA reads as TGTGCCAGTTTGGGACTAGCGGACCCAGATACGCAGTATTTT. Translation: CASLGLADPDTQYF.